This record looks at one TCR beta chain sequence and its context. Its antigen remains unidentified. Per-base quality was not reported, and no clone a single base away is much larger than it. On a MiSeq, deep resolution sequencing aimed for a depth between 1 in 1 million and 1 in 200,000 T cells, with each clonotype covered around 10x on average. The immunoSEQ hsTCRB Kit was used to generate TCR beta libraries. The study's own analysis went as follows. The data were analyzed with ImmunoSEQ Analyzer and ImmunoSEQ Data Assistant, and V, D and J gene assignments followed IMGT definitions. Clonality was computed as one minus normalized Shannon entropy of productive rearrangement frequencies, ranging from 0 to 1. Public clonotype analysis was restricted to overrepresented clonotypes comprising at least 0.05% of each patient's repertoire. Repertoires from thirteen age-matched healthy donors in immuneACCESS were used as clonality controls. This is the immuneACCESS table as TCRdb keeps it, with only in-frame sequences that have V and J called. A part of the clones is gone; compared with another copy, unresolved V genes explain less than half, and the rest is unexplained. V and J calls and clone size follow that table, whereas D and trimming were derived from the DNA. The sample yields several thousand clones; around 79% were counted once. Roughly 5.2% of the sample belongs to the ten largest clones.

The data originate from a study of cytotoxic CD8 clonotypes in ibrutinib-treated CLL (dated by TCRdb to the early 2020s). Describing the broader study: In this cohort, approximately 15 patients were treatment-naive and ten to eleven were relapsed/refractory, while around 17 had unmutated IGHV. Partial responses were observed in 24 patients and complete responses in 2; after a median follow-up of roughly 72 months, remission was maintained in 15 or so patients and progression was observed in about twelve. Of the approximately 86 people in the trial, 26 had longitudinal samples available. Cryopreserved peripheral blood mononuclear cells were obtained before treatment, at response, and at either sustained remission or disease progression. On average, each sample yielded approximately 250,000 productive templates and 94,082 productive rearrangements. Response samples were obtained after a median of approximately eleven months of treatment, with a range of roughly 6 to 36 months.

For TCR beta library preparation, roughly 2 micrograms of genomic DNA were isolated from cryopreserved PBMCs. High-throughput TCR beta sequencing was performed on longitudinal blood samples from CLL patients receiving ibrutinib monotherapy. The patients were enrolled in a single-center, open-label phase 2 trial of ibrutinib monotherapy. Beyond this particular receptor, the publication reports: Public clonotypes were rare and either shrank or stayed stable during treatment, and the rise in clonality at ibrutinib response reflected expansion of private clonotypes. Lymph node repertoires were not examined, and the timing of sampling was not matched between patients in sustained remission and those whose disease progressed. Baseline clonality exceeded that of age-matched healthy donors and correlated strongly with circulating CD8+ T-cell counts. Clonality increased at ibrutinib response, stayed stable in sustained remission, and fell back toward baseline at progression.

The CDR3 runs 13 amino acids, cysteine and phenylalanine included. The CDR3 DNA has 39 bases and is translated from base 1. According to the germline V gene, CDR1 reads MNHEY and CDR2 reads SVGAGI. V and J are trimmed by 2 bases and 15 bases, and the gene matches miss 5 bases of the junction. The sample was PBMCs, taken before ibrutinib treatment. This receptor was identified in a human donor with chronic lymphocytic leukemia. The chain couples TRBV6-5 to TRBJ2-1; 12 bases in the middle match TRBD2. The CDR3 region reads CASSYGLAGRPFF. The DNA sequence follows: TGTGCCAGCAGTTACGGACTAGCGGGACGTCCGTTCTTC.